These 8 T cell receptor beta chains came from one sample sequenced in a study of T-cell memory formation after mild COVID-19. In TCRdb, the 5' RACE reads were re-called with MiXCR into one record per CDR3 protein. In the table there are some 190,000 distinct CDR3 sequences, 16% of which are singletons. The sample taken for sequencing was PBMCs or a T cell subset sorted from them (not recorded which). The receptors originated from an adult woman who had mild COVID-19 (a few samples of this study predate the infection). Cell type and time point are not known.

This clonotype was seen more than once but under ten times. This rearrangement joins TRBV6-2 or TRBV6-3 to TRBJ2-3, with D perhaps TRBD1 (6 bases). The germline V gene has CDR1 MNHEY and CDR2 SVGEGT. Trimming removed 6 bases at V and 2 bases at J, with 15 bases between. The CDR3 is made up of 15 amino acids. As DNA, the CDR3 is TGTGCCAGCAGCTCTACCGGGACAATCACAGATACGCAGTATTTT. Translated, it gives CASSSTGTITDTQYF.

This clonotype was seen only a few times. The chain employs TRBV29-1 and TRBJ2-2; D possibly matches TRBD1 or TRBD2 (6 bases each). Deletions cut 7 bases from V and 5 bases from J, with 20 bases between. The germline V gene encodes CDR1 SQVTM and CDR2 ANQGSEA. This CDR3 is built from 15 residues. The chain's CDR3 is CSASGVGAGTGELFF. CDR3 coding DNA: TGCAGCGCCTCCGGGGTGGGGGCGGGAACCGGGGAGCTGTTTTTT.

This clonotype came up a few times. The genes are TRBV12-3 or TRBV12-4 and TRBJ2-3, with 11 bases aligning to TRBD2. Trimming took 1 base from V and 6 from J; bases not matched to a gene: 6. The CDR3 contains 16 residues. CDR3 sequence reads: CASSLGSGGVWDTQYF. CDR3 DNA: TGTGCCAGCAGTTTAGGTAGCGGGGGGGTTTGGGATACGCAGTATTTT.

V is TRBV5-1 and J is TRBJ1-5; 9 bases fit TRBD1. V gave up 3 bases and J gave up 6 bases; unmatched junction bases: 13. CDR3 length: 17 residues. Germline V lookup: CDR1 SGHRS, CDR2 YFSETQ. CDR3 sequence: CASSSHPGQGLGQPQHF. The CDR3, as DNA: TGCGCCAGCAGCTCTCACCCGGGACAGGGTCTGGGTCAGCCCCAGCATTTT.

This chain links TRBV7-9 with TRBJ1-5; 7 nucleotides match TRBD1. V shed 4 bases and J 4 bases; nucleotides not matched to a gene: 4. There are 14 residues in the CDR3. From germline, CDR1 is SEHNR and CDR2 FQNEAQ (reference sequence). The CDR3 sequence: CASSSGTANQPQHF. The CDR3 nucleotides read TGTGCCAGCAGCTCCGGGACAGCTAATCAGCCCCAGCATTTT. Filled out from reference TRBV7-9 and TRBJ1-5, the complete variable domain reads DTGVSQNPRHKITKRGQNVTFRCDPISEHNRLYWYRQTLGQGPEFLTYFQNEAQLEKSRLLSDRFSAERPKGSFSTLEIQRTEQGDSAMYLCASSSGTANQPQHFGDGTRLSIL.

The sample holds a few counts of this clonotype. The chain links TRBV6-5 to TRBJ1-3; no clear D gene. The CDR3 loop spans 14 amino acids. V shed 7 bases and J shed 0 bases, with 10 bases lying between them. Germline loops: CDR1 MNHEY, CDR2 SVGAGI. The CDR3 loop reads CASTPHSSGNTIYF. CDR3 nucleotides: TGTGCCAGCACCCCACACAGCTCTGGAAACACCATATATTTT.

This clonotype was recorded at least ten times. The chain has TRBV6-2 or TRBV6-3 and TRBJ2-3, with D unresolved. CDR3 length equals 12 residues. Trimming took off 2 bases at V and 2 bases at J, with 2 bases between the two ends. Germline values: CDR1 MNHEY, CDR2 SVGEGT. The CDR3 reads CASSYTTDTQYF. CDR3 nucleotide sequence: TGTGCCAGCAGTTACACCACAGATACGCAGTATTTT.

This clonotype was counted many times. V usage is TRBV12-3 or TRBV12-4 and J usage is TRBJ2-5; possibly TRBD1 for D (5 bases). The ends were cut back, 3 bases at V and 5 bases at J, with 10 bases in the middle. The CDR3 contains 13 residues. The CDR3 here is CASSFRGAETQYF. The DNA for the CDR3 is TGTGCCAGCAGTTTTAGGGGTGCGGAGACCCAGTACTTC.